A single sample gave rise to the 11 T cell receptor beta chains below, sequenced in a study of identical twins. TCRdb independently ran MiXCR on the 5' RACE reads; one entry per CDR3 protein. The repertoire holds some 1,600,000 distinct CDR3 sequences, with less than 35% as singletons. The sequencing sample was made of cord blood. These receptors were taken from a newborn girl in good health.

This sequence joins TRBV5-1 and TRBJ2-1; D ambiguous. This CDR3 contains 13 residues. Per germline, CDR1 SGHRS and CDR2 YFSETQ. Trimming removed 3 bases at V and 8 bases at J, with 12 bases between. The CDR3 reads CASSWDDSDEQFF. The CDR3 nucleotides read TGCGCCAGCAGCTGGGATGACTCGGATGAGCAGTTCTTC. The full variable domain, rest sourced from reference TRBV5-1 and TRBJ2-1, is KAGVTQTPRYLIKTRGQQVTLSCSPISGHRSVSWYQQTPGQGLQFLFEYFSETQRNKGNFPGRFSGRQFSNSRSEMNVSTLELGDSALYLCASSWDDSDEQFFGPGTRLTVL.

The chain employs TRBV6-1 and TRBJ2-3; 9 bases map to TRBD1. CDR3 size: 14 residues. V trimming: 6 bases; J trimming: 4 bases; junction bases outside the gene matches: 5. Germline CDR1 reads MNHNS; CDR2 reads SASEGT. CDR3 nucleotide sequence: TGTGCCAGCAGGGCCAGACAGGGGGCAGATACGCAGTATTTT. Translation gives CASRARQGADTQYF.

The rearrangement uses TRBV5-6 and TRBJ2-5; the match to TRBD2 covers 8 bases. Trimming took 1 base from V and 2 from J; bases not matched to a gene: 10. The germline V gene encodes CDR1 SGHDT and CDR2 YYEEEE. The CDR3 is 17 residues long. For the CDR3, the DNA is TGTGCCAGCAGCTTGAAGGGTCTTGCGGGGGGTCAAGAGACCCAGTACTTC. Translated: CASSLKGLAGGQETQYF.

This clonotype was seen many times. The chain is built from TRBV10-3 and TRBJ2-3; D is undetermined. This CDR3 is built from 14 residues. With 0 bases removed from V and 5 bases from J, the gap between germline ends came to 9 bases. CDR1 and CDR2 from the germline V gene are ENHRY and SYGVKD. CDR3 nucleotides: TGTGCCATCAGTGAGTCGCTTTCGGGAGATACGCAGTATTTT. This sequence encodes CAISESLSGDTQYF.

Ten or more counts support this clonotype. The CDR3 coding sequence is TGTGCCAGCAGTTGGCCCCCGGAGAAGTACTTC. This gives the protein CASSWPPEKYF. This chain joins TRBV6-1 and TRBJ2-7; D is unresolved. This CDR3 comprises 11 residues. Trimming cost V 5 bases and J 11 bases, with 13 bases left between them. The germline gives CDR1 MNHNS, CDR2 SASEGT.

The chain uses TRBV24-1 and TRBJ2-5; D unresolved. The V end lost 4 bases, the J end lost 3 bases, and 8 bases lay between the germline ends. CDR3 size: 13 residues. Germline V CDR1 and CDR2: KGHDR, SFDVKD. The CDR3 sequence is CATSDPLKETQYF. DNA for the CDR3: TGTGCCACCAGTGACCCCCTTAAAGAGACCCAGTACTTC.

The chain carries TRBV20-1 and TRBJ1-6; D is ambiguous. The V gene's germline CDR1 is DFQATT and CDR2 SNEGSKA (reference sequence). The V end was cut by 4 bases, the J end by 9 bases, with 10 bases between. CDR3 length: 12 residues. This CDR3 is CSATVTASPLHF. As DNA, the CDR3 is TGCAGTGCTACAGTGACCGCTTCACCCCTCCACTTT.

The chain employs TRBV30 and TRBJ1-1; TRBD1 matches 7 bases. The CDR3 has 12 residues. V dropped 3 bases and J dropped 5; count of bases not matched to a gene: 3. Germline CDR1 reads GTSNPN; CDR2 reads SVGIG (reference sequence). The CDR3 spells CAWRLTGTEAFF. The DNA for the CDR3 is TGTGCCTGGAGGTTGACAGGGACTGAAGCTTTCTTT.

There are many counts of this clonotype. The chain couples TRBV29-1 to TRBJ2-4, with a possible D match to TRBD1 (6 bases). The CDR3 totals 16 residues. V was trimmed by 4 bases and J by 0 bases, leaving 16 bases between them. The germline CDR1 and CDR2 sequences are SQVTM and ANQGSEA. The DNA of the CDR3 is TGCAGCGTTGCGGGACATAATAATCTAGCCAAAAACATTCAGTACTTC. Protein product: CSVAGHNNLAKNIQYF.

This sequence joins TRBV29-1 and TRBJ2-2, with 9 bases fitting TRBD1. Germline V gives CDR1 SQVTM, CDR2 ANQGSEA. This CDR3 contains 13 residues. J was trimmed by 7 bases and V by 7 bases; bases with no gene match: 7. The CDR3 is CSGQQGASGELFF. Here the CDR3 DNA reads TGCAGCGGGCAACAGGGGGCCAGCGGGGAGCTGTTTTTT.

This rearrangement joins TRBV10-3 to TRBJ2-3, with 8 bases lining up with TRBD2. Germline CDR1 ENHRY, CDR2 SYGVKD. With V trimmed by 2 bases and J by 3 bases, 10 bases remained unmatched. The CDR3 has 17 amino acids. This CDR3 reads CAISETSGARGTDTQYF. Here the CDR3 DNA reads TGTGCCATCAGTGAGACTAGCGGAGCCCGGGGGACAGATACGCAGTATTTT.